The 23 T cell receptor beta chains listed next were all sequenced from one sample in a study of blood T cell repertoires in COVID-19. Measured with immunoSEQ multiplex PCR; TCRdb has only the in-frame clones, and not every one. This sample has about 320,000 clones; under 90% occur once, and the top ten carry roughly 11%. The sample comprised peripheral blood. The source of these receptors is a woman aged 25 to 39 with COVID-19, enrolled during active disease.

The CDR3 DNA sequence: TGCGCCAGCAGCTACGGACAGGGGAGAGGCACAGATACGCAGTATTTT. As protein: CASSYGQGRGTDTQYF. This chain connects TRBV5-1 to TRBJ2-3, with TRBD1 matching over 9 bases. The CDR3 is 16 amino acids. Germline V CDR1 and CDR2: SGHRS, YFSETQ. Trimming at V came to 3 bases and at J to 1 base, leaving 6 bases not matched to a gene.

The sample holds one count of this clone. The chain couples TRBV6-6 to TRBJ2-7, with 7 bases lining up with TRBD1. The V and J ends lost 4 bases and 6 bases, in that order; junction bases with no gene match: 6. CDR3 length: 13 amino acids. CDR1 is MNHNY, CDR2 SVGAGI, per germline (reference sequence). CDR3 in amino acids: CASSSNRGSEQYF. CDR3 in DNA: TGTGCCAGCAGTTCCAACAGGGGTAGCGAGCAGTACTTC.

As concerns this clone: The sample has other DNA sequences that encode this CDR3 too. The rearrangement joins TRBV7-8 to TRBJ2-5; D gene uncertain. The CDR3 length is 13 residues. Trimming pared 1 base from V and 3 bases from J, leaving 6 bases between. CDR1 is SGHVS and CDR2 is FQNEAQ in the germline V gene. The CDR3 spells CASSLDREETQYF. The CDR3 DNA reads TGTGCCAGCAGCTTAGATCGGGAAGAGACCCAGTACTTC.

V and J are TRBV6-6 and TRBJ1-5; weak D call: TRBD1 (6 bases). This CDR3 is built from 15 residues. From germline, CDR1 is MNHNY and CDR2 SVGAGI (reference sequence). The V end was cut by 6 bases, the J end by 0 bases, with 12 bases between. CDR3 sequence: CASSPTGYSNQPQHF. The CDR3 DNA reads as TGTGCCAGCAGCCCTACAGGGTATAGCAATCAGCCCCAGCATTTT.

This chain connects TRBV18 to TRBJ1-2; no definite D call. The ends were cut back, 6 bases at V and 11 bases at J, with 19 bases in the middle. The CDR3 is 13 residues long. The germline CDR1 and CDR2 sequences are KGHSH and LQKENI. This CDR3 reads CASSLSEVAGYTF. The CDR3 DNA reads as TGTGCCAGCTCTCTTTCGGAGGTCGCCGGATACACCTTC.

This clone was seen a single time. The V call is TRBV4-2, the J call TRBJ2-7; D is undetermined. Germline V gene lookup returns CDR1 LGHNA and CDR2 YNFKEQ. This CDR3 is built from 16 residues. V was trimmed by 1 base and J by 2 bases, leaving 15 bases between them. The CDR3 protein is CASSQALAQTPYEQYF. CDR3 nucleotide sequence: TGTGCCAGCAGCCAAGCCCTGGCCCAAACCCCCTACGAGCAGTACTTC.

The CDR3 loop reads CAISDSGQSEAFF. In DNA, the CDR3 is TGTGCCATCAGTGATTCCGGACAGTCTGAAGCTTTCTTT. V and J are TRBV10-3 and TRBJ1-1; a possible D gene is TRBD1 (6 bases). CDR1 ENHRY and CDR2 SYGVKD come from the germline V gene. Trimming shortened V by 3 bases and J by 6 bases, and 11 bases separated the two germline ends. The CDR3 consists of 13 residues.

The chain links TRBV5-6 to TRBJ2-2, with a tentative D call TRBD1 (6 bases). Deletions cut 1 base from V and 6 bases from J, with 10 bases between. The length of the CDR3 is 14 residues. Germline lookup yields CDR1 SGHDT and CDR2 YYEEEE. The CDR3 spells CASSLYRAPGELFF. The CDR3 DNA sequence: TGTGCCAGCAGCTTGTACAGGGCTCCCGGGGAGCTGTTTTTT.

CDR3 nucleotides: TGTGCCAGCAGCATAGGACAGTTTAATCAGCCCCAGCATTTT. Its protein is CASSIGQFNQPQHF. The chain is built from TRBV7-2 and TRBJ1-5, with D maybe TRBD1 (6 bases). Germline V gene lookup returns CDR1 SGHTA and CDR2 FQGNSA. The CDR3 totals 14 residues. The V gene lost 5 bases and the J gene lost 4 bases, with 12 bases spanning the gap.

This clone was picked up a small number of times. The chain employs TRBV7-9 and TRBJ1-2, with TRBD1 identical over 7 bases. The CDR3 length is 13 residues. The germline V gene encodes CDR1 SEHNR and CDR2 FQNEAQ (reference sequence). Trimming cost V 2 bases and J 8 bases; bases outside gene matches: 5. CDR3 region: CASSLNRGGGYTF. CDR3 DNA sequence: TGTGCCAGCAGCTTAAACAGGGGAGGAGGCTACACCTTC.

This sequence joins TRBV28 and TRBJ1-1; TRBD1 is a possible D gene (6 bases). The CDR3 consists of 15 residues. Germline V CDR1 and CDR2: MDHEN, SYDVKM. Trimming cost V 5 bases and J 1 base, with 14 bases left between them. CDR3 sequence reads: CASSNRRQENTEAFF. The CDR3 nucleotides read TGTGCCAGCAGTAACCGACGACAGGAGAACACTGAAGCTTTCTTT.

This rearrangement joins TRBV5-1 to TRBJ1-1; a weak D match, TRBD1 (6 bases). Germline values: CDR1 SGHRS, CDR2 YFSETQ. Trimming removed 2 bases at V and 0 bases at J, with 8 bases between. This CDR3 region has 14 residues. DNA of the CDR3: TGCGCCAGCAGCTTTCAGGGGATGAACACTGAAGCTTTCTTT. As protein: CASSFQGMNTEAFF.

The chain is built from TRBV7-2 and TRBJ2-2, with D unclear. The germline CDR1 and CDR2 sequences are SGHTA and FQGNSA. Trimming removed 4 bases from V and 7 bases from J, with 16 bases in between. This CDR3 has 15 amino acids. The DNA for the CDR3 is TGTGCCAGCAGCTATTGGAACACCCAGGACGGGGAGCTGTTTTTT. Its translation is CASSYWNTQDGELFF.

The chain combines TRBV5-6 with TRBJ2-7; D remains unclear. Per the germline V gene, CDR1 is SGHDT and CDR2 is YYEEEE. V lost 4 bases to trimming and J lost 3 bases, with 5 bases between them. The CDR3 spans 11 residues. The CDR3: CASSQNYEQYF. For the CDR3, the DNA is TGTGCCAGCAGCCAAAACTACGAGCAGTACTTC.

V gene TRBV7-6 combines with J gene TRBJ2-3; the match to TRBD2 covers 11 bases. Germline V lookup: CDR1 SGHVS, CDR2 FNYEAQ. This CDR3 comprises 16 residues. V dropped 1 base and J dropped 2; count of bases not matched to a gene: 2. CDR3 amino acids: CASSLVAGGITDTQYF. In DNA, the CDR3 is TGTGCCAGCAGCTTAGTAGCGGGGGGGATCACAGATACGCAGTATTTT.

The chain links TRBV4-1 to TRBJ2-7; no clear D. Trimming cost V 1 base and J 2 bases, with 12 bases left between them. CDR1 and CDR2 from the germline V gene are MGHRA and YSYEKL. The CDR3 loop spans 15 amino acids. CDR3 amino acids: CASSQGRGAPYEQYF. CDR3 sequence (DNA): TGCGCCAGCAGCCAAGGGCGAGGCGCCCCCTACGAGCAGTACTTC.

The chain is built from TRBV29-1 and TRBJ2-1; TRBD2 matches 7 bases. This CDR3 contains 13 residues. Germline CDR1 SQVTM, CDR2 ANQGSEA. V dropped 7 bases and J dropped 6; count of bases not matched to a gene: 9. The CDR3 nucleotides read TGCAGCGCCTATGGACTAGGGGTCAATGAGCAGTTCTTC. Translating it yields CSAYGLGVNEQFF.

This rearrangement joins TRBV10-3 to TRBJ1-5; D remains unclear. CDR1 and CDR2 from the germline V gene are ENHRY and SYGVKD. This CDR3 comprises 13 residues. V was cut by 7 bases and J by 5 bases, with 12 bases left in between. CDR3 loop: CAIKSQADQPQHF. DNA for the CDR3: TGTGCCATCAAATCCCAGGCCGATCAGCCCCAGCATTTT.

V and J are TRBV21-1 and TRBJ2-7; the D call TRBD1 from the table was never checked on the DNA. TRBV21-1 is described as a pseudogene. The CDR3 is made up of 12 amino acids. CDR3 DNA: TGTGCCAGCAGCATATGGGCAAACGAGCAGTACTTC. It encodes CASSIWANEQYF.

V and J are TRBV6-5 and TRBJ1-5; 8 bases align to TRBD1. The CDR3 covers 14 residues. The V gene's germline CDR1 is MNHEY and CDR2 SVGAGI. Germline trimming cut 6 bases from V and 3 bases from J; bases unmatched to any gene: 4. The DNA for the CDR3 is TGTGCCAGCAGACTCAGGGGGCACAATCAGCCCCAGCATTTT. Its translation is CASRLRGHNQPQHF.

CDR3 coding DNA: TGTGCCAACCGCAGGGGGCCGAACACCGGGGAGCTGTTTTTT. It translates to CANRRGPNTGELFF. This chain connects TRBV6-5 to TRBJ2-2; 8 nucleotides match TRBD1. With 10 bases clipped from V and 0 bases from J, the junction kept 4 bases outside the gene matches. Germline V gene lookup returns CDR1 MNHEY and CDR2 SVGAGI. This CDR3 spans 14 amino acids.

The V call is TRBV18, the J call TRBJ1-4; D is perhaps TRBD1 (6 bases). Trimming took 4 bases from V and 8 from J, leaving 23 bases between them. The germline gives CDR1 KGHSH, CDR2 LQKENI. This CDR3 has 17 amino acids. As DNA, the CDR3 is TGTGCCAGCTCACGATACGGGACAAGGAATCCACCCGAAAAACTGTTTTTT. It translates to CASSRYGTRNPPEKLFF.

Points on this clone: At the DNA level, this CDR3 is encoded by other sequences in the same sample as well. The CDR3 spells CATSRPPTGAQPQHF. As DNA, the CDR3 is TGTGCCACCAGTAGGCCCCCAACAGGGGCTCAGCCCCAGCATTTT. The rearrangement uses TRBV15 and TRBJ1-5, with 7 bases that match TRBD1. V gave up 6 bases and J gave up 6 bases; unmatched junction bases: 11. Germline V gene data show CDR1 as LNHNV and CDR2 as YYDKDF (reference sequence). The CDR3 has 15 residues.